Detailed here is one T cell receptor (beta chain). Using immunoSEQ multiplex PCR, the repertoire was profiled, and TCRdb retains in-frame clones only, with some absent. The sample has some 86,000 clones; roughly 88% are singletons. The CDR3 has 13 residues. Per the germline V gene, CDR1 is SNHLY and CDR2 is FYNNEI. V was clipped by 6 bases and J by 0 bases, with 5 bases between them. This entry belongs to a study of blood T cell repertoires in COVID-19. Study summary: Donors in the United States, Italy and Spain gave samples during acute or convalescent COVID-19. T cells, B-cell-depleted T cells, or PBMCs supplied cDNA or gDNA.

The receptor comes from a woman aged 80 or over with active or convalescent COVID-19. The gene calls are TRBV2 and TRBJ1-4; D may be TRBD1 (5 bases). Sequenced: peripheral blood. This CDR3 reads CASRDTTNEKLFF. For the CDR3, the DNA is TGTGCCAGCAGGGACACAACTAATGAAAAACTGTTTTTT.